Described below is a single T cell receptor (beta chain) sequence and its context. Its target is not known. These data belong to a study of cytomegalovirus exposure and HLA in healthy donors. Study-wide context: There were approximately 81 million unique TCRs (from HLA-typed donors) in an early data release. Study results and caveats: Prior analysis indicated that the majority of TCR beta V segments exhibited productivity approximately 90% or approximately 30% of the time.

The germline CDR1 and CDR2 sequences are SGHNT and YYREEE (reference sequence). V lost 4 bases to trimming and J lost 0 bases; unmatched junction nucleotides: 10. CDR3 length: 19 amino acids. It was with 60 Vbeta and 13 Jbeta primers that the PCR ran. Sequencing used immunoSEQ multiplex PCR; TCRdb keeps in-frame clones, though not all of them. The sample consists of about 110,000 clones, more than 65% of them appearing once. The chain joins TRBV5-4 to TRBJ2-1; 13 bases map to TRBD2. The clonotype was recovered from a woman between 50 and 59 years old in good health and CMV-seropositive. The source material was PBMCs. CDR3 in amino acids: CASSAVTSGGVSSYNEQFF. The CDR3 nucleotides read TGTGCCAGCAGCGCGGTAACTAGCGGGGGGGTGAGCTCCTACAATGAGCAGTTCTTC.